The T cell receptor (beta chain) under discussion was sequenced for a study of blood T cells in healthy people across ages. Turning to this clonotype: What it binds is not known.

Study-level points and caveats: Using unsorted PBMCs precluded a conclusive naive versus antigen-experienced comparison. Researchers deemed the diversity estimates from one million T cells underestimates.

The CDR3 runs to 11 residues. Germline loops: CDR1 SGHDN, CDR2 FVKESK. V lost 4 bases and J 6 bases, leaving 3 bases between the germline ends. The authors ran a second PCR of roughly 7 to 11 cycles using a sample-barcoded 5' primer and a J-beta primer mix. From the 5' RACE reads, TCRdb called clonotypes with MiXCR, one entry per CDR3 protein. The profile shows 1.5 million or so distinct CDR3 sequences, 42% of them singletons. This chain links TRBV14 with TRBJ1-4; unclear D gene. This clonotype originated in a woman aged 18-29 years in good health. Sequencing input: blood. The CDR3 here is CASSRDEKLFF. The CDR3 nucleotides read TGTGCCAGCAGCCGGGATGAAAAACTGTTTTTT.